The 20 T cell receptor beta chains below come from one sample, sequenced in a study of OX40 agonist ivuxolimab in advanced cancers. The method was the immunoSEQ multiplex PCR assay. The table was pulled from immuneACCESS by TCRdb, which kept in-frame rearrangements only. Such tables lose some clones; where checked, under half of the loss comes from unresolved V genes, and the rest has no known cause. The sample table records tens of thousands of clones; 87% of these occur just once. Together, the top ten hold more than 0.5% of the sample. Sample: CD4+ or CD8+ T cells sorted from blood, taken in a trial of the OX40 agonist ivuxolimab. These receptor sequences come from an adult with an advanced solid tumor such as melanoma, head and neck, liver or kidney cancer.

The rearrangement links TRBV7-6 to TRBJ2-5; D uncertain. CDR1 is SGHVS and CDR2 is FNYEAQ in the germline V gene. The CDR3 length is 14 residues. V was clipped by 1 base and J by 2 bases, with 8 bases between them. CDR3 nucleotides: TGTGCCAGCAGCTTAGGTGTAGGACAAGAGACCCAGTACTTC. Amino acid sequence: CASSLGVGQETQYF.

The rearrangement joins TRBV18 to TRBJ1-1; D not resolved. This CDR3 has 14 amino acids. Germline V gene lookup returns CDR1 KGHSH and CDR2 LQKENI. With 8 bases removed from V and 1 base from J, the gap between germline ends came to 14 bases. The chain's CDR3 is CASHISDTNTEAFF. The CDR3 DNA follows: TGTGCCAGCCACATATCCGACACGAACACTGAAGCTTTCTTT.

The rearrangement uses TRBV4-1 and TRBJ2-1; unclear D gene. The CDR3 is 14 residues long. Per germline, CDR1 MGHRA and CDR2 YSYEKL. Between the trimmed V and J ends, which lost 0 bases and 6 bases, there was a span of 9 bases. CDR3 in amino acids: CASSQDHAGNEQFF. In nucleotides, the CDR3 is TGCGCCAGCAGCCAAGATCATGCAGGCAATGAGCAGTTCTTC.

The rearrangement uses TRBV30 and TRBJ1-3; possibly TRBD1 for D (6 bases). The V and J ends lost 6 bases and 0 bases respectively, with 12 bases between them. This CDR3 has 14 residues. From germline, CDR1 is GTSNPN and CDR2 SVGIG (reference sequence). CDR3: CACPGRGSGNTIYF. The CDR3 DNA sequence: TGTGCCTGCCCCGGCAGGGGCTCTGGAAACACCATATATTTT.

The rearrangement links TRBV2 to TRBJ1-3, with 7 bases that match TRBD1. The trim removed 6 bases at V and 0 bases at J, leaving 8 bases unmatched. CDR3 length equals 16 residues. CDR1 is SNHLY, CDR2 FYNNEI, per germline. The CDR3 DNA sequence: TGTGCCAGCAGGGATTACAGGGGTTTCTCTGGAAACACCATATATTTT. It encodes CASRDYRGFSGNTIYF.

This clone was found once. This chain uses TRBV7-8 with TRBJ1-2; 10 positions match TRBD1. The CDR3 has 15 residues. Trimming removed 0 bases from V and 7 bases from J; junction bases left unmatched: 5. CDR1 and CDR2 from the germline V gene are SGHVS and FQNEAQ. CDR3 in amino acids: CASSLARDRGFGYTF. CDR3 DNA: TGTGCCAGCAGCTTAGCGAGGGACAGGGGCTTTGGCTACACCTTC.

The V gene is TRBV29-1, the J gene TRBJ2-3, with 7 bases lining up with TRBD2. The V gene end was trimmed by 6 bases and the J gene end by 5 bases; junction bases not matched to a gene: 8. The CDR3 runs 13 residues. CDR1 and CDR2 (germline): SQVTM, ANQGSEA. The CDR3 protein is CSVRRGVGDTQYF. Written as DNA, the CDR3 is TGCAGCGTCAGACGGGGGGTCGGAGATACGCAGTATTTT.

The rearrangement links TRBV7-9 to TRBJ1-4; TRBD1 matches at 7 bases. The CDR3 sequence is 16 residues long. The germline V gene encodes CDR1 SEHNR and CDR2 FQNEAQ (reference sequence). V lost 5 bases and J lost 8; bases outside the gene matches: 14. The CDR3 sequence: CASSPPPRQGYEKLFF. CDR3 DNA sequence: TGTGCCAGCAGCCCTCCCCCCAGACAGGGTTACGAAAAACTGTTTTTT.

The chain couples TRBV6-5 to TRBJ2-4; 7 bases map to TRBD2. The CDR3 sequence is 16 residues long. The V gene end was trimmed by 6 bases and the J gene end by 0 bases; junction bases not matched to a gene: 8. Germline CDR1 reads MNHEY; CDR2 reads SVGAGI. The CDR3 sequence: CASSYGAGVAKNIQYF. The CDR3 DNA is TGTGCCAGCAGCTACGGCGCGGGAGTAGCCAAAAACATTCAGTACTTC.

The genes are TRBV27 and TRBJ2-4, with D unclear. V was cut by 7 bases and J by 6 bases, with 13 bases left in between. This CDR3 region has 13 residues. The germline CDR1 and CDR2 sequences are MNHEY and SMNVEV (reference sequence). CDR3 in amino acids: CASKSITVNIQYF. CDR3 sequence (DNA): TGTGCCAGCAAATCTATAACGGTAAACATTCAGTACTTC.

This sequence joins TRBV11-2 and TRBJ2-2, with D possibly TRBD2 on 6 matching bases. Between the trimmed V and J ends, which lost 5 bases and 1 base, there was a span of 11 bases. CDR1 is SGHAT, CDR2 FQNNGV, per germline. The CDR3 has 15 amino acids. The CDR3 region has the DNA TGTGCCAGCAGCCTCCTGGGGGGGAACACCGGGGAGCTGTTTTTT. Its protein is CASSLLGGNTGELFF. The whole variable domain, filled in from reference TRBV11-2 and TRBJ2-2, reads EAGVAQSPRYKIIEKRQSVAFWCNPISGHATLYWYQQILGQGPKLLIQFQNNGVVDDSQLPKDRFSAERLKGVDSTLKIQPAKLEDSAVYLCASSLLGGNTGELFFGEGSRLTVL.

The chain recombines TRBV2 with TRBJ1-1; 11 bases map to TRBD1. From germline, CDR1 is SNHLY and CDR2 FYNNEI. J gave up 3 bases and V 4 bases, and 4 bases lay outside the gene matches. The CDR3 contains 15 residues. This chain's CDR3 is CASSADRGQYTEAFF. The CDR3 nucleotides read TGTGCCAGCAGTGCGGACAGGGGGCAGTACACTGAAGCTTTCTTT. Drawing the rest from reference TRBV2 and TRBJ1-1, the complete variable domain is EPEVTQTPSHQVTQMGQEVILRCVPISNHLYFYWYRQILGQKVEFLVSFYNNEISEKSEIFDDQFSVERPDGSNFTLKIRSTKLEDSAMYFCASSADRGQYTEAFFGQGTRLTVV.

The V and J genes are TRBV30 and TRBJ2-3; the D gene is possibly TRBD2 (5 bases). The CDR3 contains 15 residues. CDR1 and CDR2 (germline): GTSNPN, SVGIG (reference sequence). V lost 3 bases and J 2 bases, leaving 15 bases between the germline ends. The CDR3 here is CAWRKSGLITDTQYF. Here the CDR3 DNA reads TGTGCCTGGAGGAAGAGCGGCCTGATCACAGATACGCAGTATTTT.

This clone was seen only once. V usage is TRBV10-3 and J usage is TRBJ2-3; perhaps TRBD1 as D (6 bases). The CDR3 is 15 amino acids. Germline loops: CDR1 ENHRY, CDR2 SYGVKD. The V end lost 2 bases, the J end lost 5 bases, and 14 bases lay between the germline ends. The CDR3 reads CAISEAGAHRDTQYF. The CDR3 coding sequence is TGTGCCATCAGTGAGGCAGGGGCACACAGAGATACGCAGTATTTT.

The V call is TRBV7-3, the J call TRBJ2-3; D is unresolved. V lost 4 bases to trimming and J lost 4 bases, with 9 bases between them. Germline CDR1 is SGHTA and CDR2 is FQGTGA. The CDR3 spans 13 residues. CDR3 sequence: CASSSGPSDTQYF. CDR3 coding DNA: TGTGCCAGCAGCTCTGGACCTTCAGATACGCAGTATTTT.

J is TRBJ2-1 and V is TRBV7-8; D uncertain. The CDR3 has 16 residues. CDR1 SGHVS and CDR2 FQNEAQ come from the germline V gene. With 1 base removed from V and 8 bases from J, the gap between germline ends came to 18 bases. CDR3 nucleotides: TGTGCCAGCAGCTTAGGCCGGTTGATTAGAAATGATGAGCAGTTCTTC. Translation gives CASSLGRLIRNDEQFF.

The rearrangement joins TRBV5-6 to TRBJ1-2; a possible D gene is TRBD1 (6 bases). The CDR3 is 12 residues long. The V end lost 2 bases, the J end lost 7 bases, and 9 bases lay between the germline ends. Germline values: CDR1 SGHDT, CDR2 YYEEEE. The CDR3 DNA sequence: TGTGCCAGCAGCTTTGACAGGTCTGGCTACACCTTC. It is translated as CASSFDRSGYTF.

V usage is TRBV5-1 and J usage is TRBJ1-5; D uncertain. The germline V gene has CDR1 SGHRS and CDR2 YFSETQ. The CDR3 covers 15 residues. V was shortened by 1 base and J by 4 bases, with 12 bases between the two germline ends. The CDR3 reads CASSLNVGQNQPQHF. In nucleotides, the CDR3 is TGCGCCAGCAGCTTGAATGTTGGGCAAAATCAGCCCCAGCATTTT.

This CDR3 is CASSGLARNEQYF. CDR3 nucleotide sequence: TGCGCCAGCAGCGGATTGGCGAGGAACGAGCAGTACTTC. V and J are TRBV5-1 and TRBJ2-7; no clear D. The CDR3 length is 13 residues. The V and J ends lost 4 bases and 5 bases respectively, with 13 bases between them. Germline CDR1 reads SGHRS; CDR2 reads YFSETQ.

The chain links TRBV7-3 to TRBJ1-1; the D is unclear. The CDR3 loop spans 14 amino acids. Germline V lookup: CDR1 SGHTA, CDR2 FQGTGA. V was clipped by 0 bases and J by 1 base, with 6 bases between them. The CDR3 region has the DNA TGTGCCAGCAGCTTAACGGGTGGGAACACTGAAGCTTTCTTT. Amino acids: CASSLTGGNTEAFF. Full variable domain (missing parts from reference TRBV7-3 and TRBJ1-1): GAGVSQTPSNKVTEKGKYVELRCDPISGHTALYWYRQSLGQGPEFLIYFQGTGAADDSGLPNDRFFAVRPEGSVSTLKIQRTERGDSAVYLCASSLTGGNTEAFFGQGTRLTVV.